Listed below are T cell receptor beta chains from one sample, sequenced in a study of T cells in Graves' hyperthyroidism and ophthalmopathy. TCRdb independently ran MiXCR on the multiplex PCR reads; one entry per CDR3 protein. The sample shows a few hundred thousand distinct CDR3 sequences, less than 15% of them seen only once. What was sequenced was blood. The receptor set was obtained from a woman aged 18-30 years with Graves' hyperthyroidism. The CDR3 runs from the conserved cysteine through the conserved F or W. D genes are given only for firm matches. Some rows have no size entry. The others give once, few or many, or a class for an expanded clone.

cdr3_length: 17; d_call: TRBD2; clone_size: -; j_call: TRBJ2-3; v_call: TRBV7-3; cdr3_aa: CASSFPETSGGHDTQYF; cdr3_nt: TGTGCCAGCAGCTTCCCCGAAACTAGCGGGGGCCACGATACGCAGTATTTT
cdr3_length: 16; d_call: -; clone_size: few; j_call: TRBJ2-5; v_call: TRBV3-1; cdr3_aa: CASSQVTGRGQETQYF; cdr3_nt: TGTGCCAGCAGCCAAGTCACAGGGAGGGGACAAGAGACCCAGTACTTC
cdr3_length: 13; d_call: TRBD2; clone_size: many; j_call: TRBJ2-5; v_call: TRBV10-3; cdr3_aa: CAISAGGLETQYF; cdr3_nt: TGTGCCATCAGTGCGGGAGGCCTAGAGACCCAGTACTTC
cdr3_length: 14; d_call: -; clone_size: many; j_call: TRBJ1-1; v_call: TRBV5-1; cdr3_aa: CASSHLLPNTEAFF; cdr3_nt: TGCGCCAGCAGCCACCTTCTACCGAACACTGAAGCTTTCTTT
cdr3_length: 15; d_call: TRBD2; clone_size: -; j_call: TRBJ2-1; v_call: TRBV18; cdr3_aa: CASLYGGGAEAEQFF; cdr3_nt: TGTGCCAGCTTATATGGCGGGGGGGCTGAAGCTGAGCAGTTCTTC
cdr3_length: 17; d_call: -; clone_size: -; j_call: TRBJ1-3; v_call: TRBV9; cdr3_aa: CASSASWDGDSGNTIYF; cdr3_nt: TGTGCCAGCAGCGCGTCTTGGGACGGAGACTCTGGAAACACCATATATTTT
cdr3_length: 13; d_call: TRBD1; clone_size: many; j_call: TRBJ1-2; v_call: TRBV28; cdr3_aa: CASSRTLGQGYTF; cdr3_nt: TGTGCCAGCAGCCGAACCCTGGGACAGGGCTACACCTTC
cdr3_length: 14; d_call: TRBD1; clone_size: few; j_call: TRBJ1-3; v_call: TRBV6-1; cdr3_aa: CASSEWGQRNTIYF; cdr3_nt: TGTGCCAGCAGTGAATGGGGACAGCGGAACACCATATATTTT
cdr3_length: 14; d_call: -; clone_size: many; j_call: TRBJ1-2; v_call: TRBV2; cdr3_aa: CASSRTQGRYGYTF; cdr3_nt: TGTGCCAGCAGTAGGACACAGGGACGGTATGGCTACACCTTC
cdr3_length: 19; d_call: -; clone_size: few; j_call: TRBJ1-4; v_call: TRBV4-2; cdr3_aa: CASSQGTVSGGVTNEKLFF; cdr3_nt: TGTGCCAGCAGCCAAGGTACAGTCTCCGGGGGCGTCACTAATGAAAAACTGTTTTTT
cdr3_length: 15; d_call: TRBD2; clone_size: many; j_call: TRBJ2-1; v_call: TRBV28; cdr3_aa: CASISGLAYYNEQFF; cdr3_nt: TGTGCCAGCATTTCGGGACTAGCATACTACAATGAGCAGTTCTTC
cdr3_length: 13; d_call: -; clone_size: many; j_call: TRBJ1-2; v_call: TRBV9; cdr3_aa: CASRSGADYGYTF; cdr3_nt: TGTGCCAGCAGGTCAGGGGCGGACTATGGCTACACCTTC
cdr3_length: 16; d_call: -; clone_size: many; j_call: TRBJ2-1; v_call: TRBV18; cdr3_aa: CASSPQQGADYNEQFF; cdr3_nt: TGTGCCAGCTCACCCCAACAGGGCGCGGACTACAATGAGCAGTTCTTC
cdr3_length: 12; d_call: -; clone_size: few; j_call: TRBJ1-6; v_call: TRBV20-1; cdr3_aa: CSASRTDSPLHF; cdr3_nt: TGCAGTGCTAGTCGGACCGATTCACCCCTCCACTTT
cdr3_length: 13; d_call: -; clone_size: -; j_call: TRBJ1-1; v_call: TRBV6-1; cdr3_aa: CASTIHPNTEAFF; cdr3_nt: TGTGCCAGCACCATTCATCCGAACACTGAAGCTTTCTTT
cdr3_length: 13; d_call: -; clone_size: many; j_call: TRBJ2-2; v_call: TRBV30; cdr3_aa: CAWTGRNTGELFF; cdr3_nt: TGTGCCTGGACCGGGCGGAACACCGGGGAGCTGTTTTTT
cdr3_length: 13; d_call: -; clone_size: many; j_call: TRBJ1-1; v_call: TRBV10-3; cdr3_aa: CAISEQENTEAFF; cdr3_nt: TGTGCCATCAGTGAGCAGGAGAACACTGAAGCTTTCTTT
cdr3_length: 13; d_call: -; clone_size: many; j_call: TRBJ1-1; v_call: TRBV12-3/TRBV12-4; cdr3_aa: CASSPMGGSEAFF; cdr3_nt: TGTGCCAGCAGTCCGATGGGGGGTTCTGAAGCTTTCTTT
cdr3_length: 10; d_call: -; clone_size: many; j_call: TRBJ1-1; v_call: TRBV2; cdr3_aa: CASSYTEAFF; cdr3_nt: TGTGCCAGCAGTTACACTGAAGCTTTCTTT
cdr3_length: 14; d_call: -; clone_size: -; j_call: TRBJ2-1; v_call: TRBV14; cdr3_aa: CASSQELAHNEQFF; cdr3_nt: TGTGCCAGCAGCCAAGAACTAGCTCACAATGAGCAGTTCTTC
cdr3_length: 13; d_call: -; clone_size: -; j_call: TRBJ1-2; v_call: TRBV9; cdr3_aa: CASSSGQRYGYTF; cdr3_nt: TGTGCCAGCAGCTCTGGACAGCGCTATGGCTACACCTTC
cdr3_length: 13; d_call: -; clone_size: -; j_call: TRBJ2-5; v_call: TRBV20-1; cdr3_aa: CSADRPVQETQYF; cdr3_nt: TGCAGTGCGGATAGGCCCGTCCAAGAGACCCAGTACTTC
cdr3_length: 14; d_call: -; clone_size: many; j_call: TRBJ2-7; v_call: TRBV3-1; cdr3_aa: CASSTQRRSYEQYF; cdr3_nt: TGTGCCAGCAGCACCCAGAGGAGGTCTTACGAGCAGTACTTC
cdr3_length: 17; d_call: TRBD2; clone_size: many; j_call: TRBJ2-2; v_call: TRBV20-1; cdr3_aa: CSARFLAGAANTGELFF; cdr3_nt: TGCAGTGCTAGATTCCTAGCGGGCGCTGCGAACACCGGGGAGCTGTTTTTT
cdr3_length: 17; d_call: TRBD1; clone_size: -; j_call: TRBJ2-4; v_call: TRBV6-6; cdr3_aa: CASSYAKTGDDKNIQYF; cdr3_nt: TGTGCCAGCAGTTACGCGAAGACAGGGGATGACAAAAACATTCAGTACTTC
cdr3_length: 16; d_call: TRBD1; clone_size: once; j_call: TRBJ1-2; v_call: TRBV10-3; cdr3_aa: CAISEGARDRVAGYTF; cdr3_nt: TGTGCCATCAGTGAGGGGGCCCGGGACAGGGTTGCTGGCTACACCTTC
cdr3_length: 13; d_call: -; clone_size: many; j_call: TRBJ1-1; v_call: TRBV29-1; cdr3_aa: CSVVGRMNTEAFF; cdr3_nt: TGCAGCGTTGTGGGGCGGATGAACACTGAAGCTTTCTTT
cdr3_length: 15; d_call: -; clone_size: many; j_call: TRBJ2-3; v_call: TRBV7-3; cdr3_aa: CASSFGGGGFDTQYF; cdr3_nt: TGTGCCAGCAGCTTTGGCGGGGGCGGATTTGATACGCAGTATTTT
cdr3_length: 16; d_call: TRBD2; clone_size: -; j_call: TRBJ2-5; v_call: TRBV2; cdr3_aa: CASSGFRGGGQQTQYF; cdr3_nt: TGTGCCAGCAGTGGATTTCGCGGGGGGGGTCAGCAGACCCAGTACTTC
cdr3_length: 18; d_call: -; clone_size: many; j_call: TRBJ1-1; v_call: TRBV11-2; cdr3_aa: CASSLARPTYDMNTEAFF; cdr3_nt: TGTGCCAGCAGCTTAGCACGCCCGACCTACGACATGAACACTGAAGCTTTCTTT
cdr3_length: 18; d_call: TRBD1; clone_size: -; j_call: TRBJ2-1; v_call: TRBV14; cdr3_aa: CASSQEILGQGGYNEQFF; cdr3_nt: TGTGCCAGCAGCCAAGAAATATTGGGACAGGGGGGCTACAATGAGCAGTTCTTC
cdr3_length: 14; d_call: TRBD1; clone_size: -; j_call: TRBJ2-1; v_call: TRBV12-3/TRBV12-4; cdr3_aa: CASRGQGARNEQFF; cdr3_nt: TGTGCCAGCAGGGGACAGGGGGCTCGCAATGAGCAGTTCTTC
cdr3_length: 16; d_call: TRBD2; clone_size: many; j_call: TRBJ2-5; v_call: TRBV20-1; cdr3_aa: CSASPIRLAGKETQYF; cdr3_nt: TGCAGTGCTAGCCCGATAAGACTAGCGGGGAAAGAGACCCAGTACTTC
cdr3_length: 12; d_call: -; clone_size: many; j_call: TRBJ2-7; v_call: TRBV2; cdr3_aa: CASSEGPYEQYF; cdr3_nt: TGTGCCAGCAGTGAAGGGCCCTACGAGCAGTACTTC
cdr3_length: 12; d_call: TRBD1; clone_size: many; j_call: TRBJ2-5; v_call: TRBV27; cdr3_aa: CASALSGGTQYF; cdr3_nt: TGTGCCAGCGCCCTCTCAGGGGGGACCCAGTACTTC
cdr3_length: 16; d_call: -; clone_size: many; j_call: TRBJ1-2; v_call: TRBV5-1; cdr3_aa: CASSLDGGRGYYGYTF; cdr3_nt: TGCGCCAGCAGCTTGGACGGCGGCAGGGGTTACTATGGCTACACCTTC
cdr3_length: 15; d_call: -; clone_size: few; j_call: TRBJ2-2; v_call: TRBV3-1; cdr3_aa: CASSQDSAQTGELFF; cdr3_nt: TGTGCCAGCAGCCAAGATTCCGCACAGACCGGGGAGCTGTTTTTT
cdr3_length: 17; d_call: -; clone_size: many; j_call: TRBJ2-1; v_call: TRBV20-1; cdr3_aa: CSARGRWLAVSYNEQFF; cdr3_nt: TGCAGTGCTAGAGGGAGGTGGCTAGCAGTCTCCTACAATGAGCAGTTCTTC
cdr3_length: 13; d_call: -; clone_size: -; j_call: TRBJ2-5; v_call: TRBV5-6; cdr3_aa: CASTTGYRETQYF; cdr3_nt: TGTGCCAGCACTACAGGGTATAGAGAGACCCAGTACTTC
cdr3_length: 12; d_call: -; clone_size: many; j_call: TRBJ1-1; v_call: TRBV10-3; cdr3_aa: CAISTGLAEAFF; cdr3_nt: TGTGCCATCAGCACAGGGTTGGCTGAAGCTTTCTTT
cdr3_length: 16; d_call: -; clone_size: many; j_call: TRBJ2-1; v_call: TRBV7-9; cdr3_aa: CASSPTGGHHYNEQFF; cdr3_nt: TGTGCCAGCAGCCCCACCGGCGGGCACCACTACAATGAGCAGTTCTTC
cdr3_length: 16; d_call: -; clone_size: -; j_call: TRBJ2-2; v_call: TRBV5-6; cdr3_aa: CASSDTGRANTGELFF; cdr3_nt: TGTGCCAGCAGTGATACGGGACGCGCGAACACCGGGGAGCTGTTTTTT
cdr3_length: 15; d_call: -; clone_size: many; j_call: TRBJ1-4; v_call: TRBV12-3/TRBV12-4; cdr3_aa: CASSLVGYSNEKLFF; cdr3_nt: TGTGCCAGCAGTTTGGTAGGATACAGTAATGAAAAACTGTTTTTT
cdr3_length: 13; d_call: -; clone_size: many; j_call: TRBJ1-5; v_call: TRBV6-1; cdr3_aa: CASSGEGSQPQHF; cdr3_nt: TGTGCCAGCAGTGGTGAGGGGTCCCAGCCCCAGCATTTT
cdr3_length: 14; d_call: TRBD1; clone_size: many; j_call: TRBJ1-2; v_call: TRBV7-2; cdr3_aa: CASTKGASNYGYTF; cdr3_nt: TGTGCCAGCACCAAGGGGGCTTCTAACTATGGCTACACCTTC
cdr3_length: 12; d_call: -; clone_size: many; j_call: TRBJ1-1; v_call: TRBV30; cdr3_aa: CAWNRRNTEAFF; cdr3_nt: TGTGCCTGGAATAGGCGGAACACTGAAGCTTTCTTT
cdr3_length: 15; d_call: -; clone_size: few; j_call: TRBJ2-2; v_call: TRBV9; cdr3_aa: CASSPSDSYTGELFF; cdr3_nt: TGTGCCAGCAGCCCTTCCGACAGTTACACCGGGGAGCTGTTTTTT
cdr3_length: 16; d_call: TRBD2; clone_size: many; j_call: TRBJ2-5; v_call: TRBV6-1; cdr3_aa: CASSERSSGNGETQYF; cdr3_nt: TGTGCCAGCAGTGAGAGGTCTAGCGGGAATGGAGAGACCCAGTACTTC
cdr3_length: 14; d_call: -; clone_size: many; j_call: TRBJ2-1; v_call: TRBV28; cdr3_aa: CASLKQVSYNEQFF; cdr3_nt: TGTGCCAGCTTAAAACAGGTCTCCTACAATGAGCAGTTCTTC
cdr3_length: 16; d_call: TRBD1; clone_size: few; j_call: TRBJ1-4; v_call: TRBV27; cdr3_aa: CASSSGQGATNEKLFF; cdr3_nt: TGTGCCAGCAGTTCCGGACAGGGCGCAACTAATGAAAAACTGTTTTTT
cdr3_length: 15; d_call: -; clone_size: -; j_call: TRBJ1-5; v_call: TRBV19; cdr3_aa: CASSCGVSSLAPQHF; cdr3_nt: TGTGCCAGTAGTTGTGGGGTCTCATCTCTGGCGCCCCAGCATTTT
cdr3_length: 16; d_call: -; clone_size: many; j_call: TRBJ2-3; v_call: TRBV20-1; cdr3_aa: CSASVAPRGLVDTQYF; cdr3_nt: TGCAGTGCTAGCGTCGCGCCCCGGGGCTTAGTAGATACGCAGTATTTT
cdr3_length: 15; d_call: -; clone_size: few; j_call: TRBJ1-1; v_call: TRBV11-1; cdr3_aa: CASSQEGLASTEAFF; cdr3_nt: TGTGCCAGCAGCCAAGAAGGCCTTGCCTCCACTGAAGCTTTCTTT
cdr3_length: 13; d_call: TRBD1; clone_size: many; j_call: TRBJ2-1; v_call: TRBV6-2/TRBV6-3; cdr3_aa: CASEAGTGHEQFF; cdr3_nt: TGTGCCAGTGAGGCCGGGACAGGGCATGAGCAGTTCTTC
cdr3_length: 13; d_call: -; clone_size: -; j_call: TRBJ1-3; v_call: TRBV7-2; cdr3_aa: CASSSESGNTIYF; cdr3_nt: TGTGCCAGCAGCAGCGAGTCTGGAAACACCATATATTTT
cdr3_length: 13; d_call: -; clone_size: few; j_call: TRBJ2-1; v_call: TRBV5-6; cdr3_aa: CASSSPTRDEQFF; cdr3_nt: TGTGCCAGCAGCTCCCCGACTAGGGATGAGCAGTTCTTC
cdr3_length: 9; d_call: -; clone_size: -; j_call: TRBJ1-3; v_call: TRBV20-1; cdr3_aa: CTAGNTIYF; cdr3_nt: TGCACAGCCGGAAACACCATATATTTT
cdr3_length: 17; d_call: -; clone_size: few; j_call: TRBJ1-4; v_call: TRBV5-1; cdr3_aa: CASSLGASRANGEKLFF; cdr3_nt: TGCGCCAGCAGCTTGGGGGCGAGCAGGGCCAATGGTGAAAAACTGTTTTTT
cdr3_length: 15; d_call: TRBD2; clone_size: few; j_call: TRBJ2-1; v_call: TRBV19; cdr3_aa: CASGRLAGDYNEQFF; cdr3_nt: TGTGCCAGTGGAAGACTAGCGGGAGACTACAATGAGCAGTTCTTC